This T cell receptor beta chain was sequenced in a study of blood T cells in healthy people across ages. The sample holds a few counts of this clonotype. The second PCR ran about 6 to 11 cycles with a sample-barcoded 5' primer and J-beta primers. With 12 random nucleotides, a template-switch adaptor tagged each individual cDNA molecule. MiXCR, applied by TCRdb to the 5' RACE reads, yields one record per CDR3 protein. The data hold about 1.5 million distinct CDR3 sequences, with about 45% observed a single time. CDR3 length equals 12 residues. The chain employs TRBV21-1 and TRBJ1-1. TRBV21-1 is a listed pseudogene. Sequenced input: blood. The origin of this receptor is a woman younger than 35 in good health. Here the CDR3 reads CASRECGTEAFF. CDR3 bases: TGTGCCAGCAGGGAATGTGGCACTGAAGCTTTCTTT.